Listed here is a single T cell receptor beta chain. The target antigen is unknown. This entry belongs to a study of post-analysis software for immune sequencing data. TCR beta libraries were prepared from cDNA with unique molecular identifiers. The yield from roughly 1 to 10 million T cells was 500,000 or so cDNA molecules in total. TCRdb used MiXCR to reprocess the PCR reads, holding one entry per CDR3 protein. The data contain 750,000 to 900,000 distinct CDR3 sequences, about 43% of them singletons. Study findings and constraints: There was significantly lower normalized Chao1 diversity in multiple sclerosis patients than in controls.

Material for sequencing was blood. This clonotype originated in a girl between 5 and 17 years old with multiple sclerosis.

This CDR3 is CASSGFTELYNEQFF. The CDR3 region has the DNA TGTGCCAGCAGCGGTTTTACCGAACTCTACAATGAGCAGTTCTTC. This chain links TRBV5-5 with TRBJ2-1, with D unclear. Trimming left V 4 bases short and J 3 bases short, with 14 bases between. Germline V CDR1 and CDR2: SGHKS, YYEKEE (reference sequence). The CDR3 runs to 15 residues.